This TCR beta chain was captured by sequencing in a study of beta chain features in type 1 diabetes. Study results and caveats: When Type 1 diabetes patients were examined, their TCRB CDR3s proved moderately but significantly shorter in all four CD4+ subsets.

This clone was counted between two and nine times. Its specificity is not known. Expressed TCRB transcripts were sequenced because the entire RNA isolate underwent reverse transcription. Sequenced by immunoSEQ multiplex PCR; TCRdb stores in-frame clones only, minus some. The sample holds 640,000 or so clones, more than 12% seen once. The material sequenced was naive CD4+ T cells from blood. The sequence came from a man between 18 and 35 years old with type 1 diabetes.

CDR3 DNA: TGTGCCAGCAGCCCTCGGGTAGCGGGCTACACCGGGGAGCTGTTTTTT. It specifies CASSPRVAGYTGELFF. The J gene is TRBJ2-2, the V gene TRBV5-4; 7 nucleotides align to TRBD2. The germline V gene encodes CDR1 SGHNT and CDR2 YYREEE (reference sequence). The CDR3 is 16 amino acids. V lost 4 bases, J lost 3 bases, and 9 bases stayed unmatched. The complete variable domain, with remaining parts taken from reference TRBV5-4 and TRBJ2-2, reads ETGVTQSPTHLIKTRGQQVTLRCSSQSGHNTVSWYQQALGQGPQFIFQYYREEENGRGNFPPRFSGLQFPNYSSELNVNALELDDSALYLCASSPRVAGYTGELFFGEGSRLTVL.